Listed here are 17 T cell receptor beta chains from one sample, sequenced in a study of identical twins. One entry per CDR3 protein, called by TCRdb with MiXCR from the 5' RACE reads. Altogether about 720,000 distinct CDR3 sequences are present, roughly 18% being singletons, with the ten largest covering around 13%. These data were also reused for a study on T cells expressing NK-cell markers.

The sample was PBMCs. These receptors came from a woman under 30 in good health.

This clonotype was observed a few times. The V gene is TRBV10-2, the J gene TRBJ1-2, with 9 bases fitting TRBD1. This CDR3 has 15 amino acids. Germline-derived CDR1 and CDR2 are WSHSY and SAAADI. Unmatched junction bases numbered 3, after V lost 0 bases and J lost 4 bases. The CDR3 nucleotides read TGCGCCAGCAGTGAGTCCGGACAGGGGCCCTATGGCTACACCTTC. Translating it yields CASSESGQGPYGYTF.

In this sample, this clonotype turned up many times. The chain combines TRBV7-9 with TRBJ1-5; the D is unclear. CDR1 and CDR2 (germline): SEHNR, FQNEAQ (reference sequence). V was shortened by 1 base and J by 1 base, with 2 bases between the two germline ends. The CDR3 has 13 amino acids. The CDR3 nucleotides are TGTGCCAGCAGCTTAGACAGCAATCAGCCCCAGCATTTT. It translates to CASSLDSNQPQHF.

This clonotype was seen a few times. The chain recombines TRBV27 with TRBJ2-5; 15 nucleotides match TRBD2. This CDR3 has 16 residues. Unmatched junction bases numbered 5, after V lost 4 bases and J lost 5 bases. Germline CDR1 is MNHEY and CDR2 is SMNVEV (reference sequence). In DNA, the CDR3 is TGTGCCAGCAGTTCCCGGACTAGCGGGGGGGCGGAGACCCAGTACTTC. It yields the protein CASSSRTSGGAETQYF.

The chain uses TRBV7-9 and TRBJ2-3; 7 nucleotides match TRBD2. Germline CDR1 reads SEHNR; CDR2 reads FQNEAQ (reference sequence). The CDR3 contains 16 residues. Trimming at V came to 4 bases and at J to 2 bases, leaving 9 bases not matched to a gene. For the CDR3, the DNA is TGTGCCAGCAGCTCTGAGCGGGGTGTAATCACAGATACGCAGTATTTT. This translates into CASSSERGVITDTQYF.

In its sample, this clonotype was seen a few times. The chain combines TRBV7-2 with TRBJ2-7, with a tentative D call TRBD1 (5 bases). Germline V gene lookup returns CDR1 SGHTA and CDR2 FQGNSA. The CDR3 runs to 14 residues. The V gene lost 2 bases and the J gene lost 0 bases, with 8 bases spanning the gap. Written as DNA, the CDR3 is TGTGCCAGCAGCTTACAGGGCGGCTCCTACGAGCAGTACTTC. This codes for CASSLQGGSYEQYF.

The CDR3 spells CASRRSSTDTQYF. Here the CDR3 DNA reads TGTGCCAGCCGCAGATCTAGCACAGATACGCAGTATTTT. This chain connects TRBV27 to TRBJ2-3, with D unclear. The CDR3 loop spans 13 amino acids. Trimming pared 8 bases from V and 0 bases from J, leaving 9 bases between. Germline CDR1 reads MNHEY; CDR2 reads SMNVEV (reference sequence).

In DNA form, the CDR3 reads TGCGCCAGCAGCTCCGACAGGGGGAGAGATACGCAGTATTTT. It translates to CASSSDRGRDTQYF. The rearrangement joins TRBV5-1 to TRBJ2-3; the match to TRBD1 covers 9 bases. V shed 3 bases and J 5 bases; nucleotides not matched to a gene: 4. The V gene's germline CDR1 is SGHRS and CDR2 YFSETQ. The CDR3 has 14 amino acids.

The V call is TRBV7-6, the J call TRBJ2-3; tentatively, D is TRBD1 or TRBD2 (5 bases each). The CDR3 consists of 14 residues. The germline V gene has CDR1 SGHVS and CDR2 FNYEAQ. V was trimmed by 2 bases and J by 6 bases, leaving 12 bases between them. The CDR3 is CASSLTGPYDTQYF. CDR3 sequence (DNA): TGTGCCAGCAGCTTAACGGGGCCCTACGATACGCAGTATTTT.

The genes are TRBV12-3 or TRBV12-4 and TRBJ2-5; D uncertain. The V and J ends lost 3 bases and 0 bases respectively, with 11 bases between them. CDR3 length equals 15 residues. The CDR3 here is CASSFWSDYQETQYF. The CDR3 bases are TGTGCCAGCAGTTTTTGGTCAGACTACCAAGAGACCCAGTACTTC.

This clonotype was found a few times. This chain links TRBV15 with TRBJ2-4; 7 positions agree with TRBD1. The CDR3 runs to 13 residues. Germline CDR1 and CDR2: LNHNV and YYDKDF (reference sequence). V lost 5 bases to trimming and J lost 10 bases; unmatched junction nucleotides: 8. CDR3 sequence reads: CATSSGQAEIQYF. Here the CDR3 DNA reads TGTGCCACCAGCTCAGGACAGGCGGAGATTCAGTACTTC.

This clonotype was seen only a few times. CDR3 nucleotide sequence: TGTGCCAGCAGTTTGTTCGAGATGAATTCCTACAATGAGCAGTTCTTC. It is translated as CASSLFEMNSYNEQFF. The chain couples TRBV27 to TRBJ2-1; D remains ambiguous. This CDR3 region has 16 residues. The germline V gene encodes CDR1 MNHEY and CDR2 SMNVEV (reference sequence). The germline V and J ends were trimmed by 3 bases and 1 base, with 13 bases remaining between them.

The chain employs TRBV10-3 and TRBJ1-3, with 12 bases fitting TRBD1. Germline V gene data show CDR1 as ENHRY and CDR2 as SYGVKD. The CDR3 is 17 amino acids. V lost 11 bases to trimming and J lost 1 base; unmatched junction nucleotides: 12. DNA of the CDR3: TGTGCCGCCACGGGACAGGGGGCCATCGGGTCTGGAAACACCATATATTTT. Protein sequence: CAATGQGAIGSGNTIYF.

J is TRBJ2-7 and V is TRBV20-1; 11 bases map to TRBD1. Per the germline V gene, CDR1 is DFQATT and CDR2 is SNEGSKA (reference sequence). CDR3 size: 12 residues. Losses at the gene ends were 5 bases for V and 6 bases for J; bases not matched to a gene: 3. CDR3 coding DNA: TGCAGTGCTGGACAGGGGGCAGGCGAGCAGTACTTC. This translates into CSAGQGAGEQYF.

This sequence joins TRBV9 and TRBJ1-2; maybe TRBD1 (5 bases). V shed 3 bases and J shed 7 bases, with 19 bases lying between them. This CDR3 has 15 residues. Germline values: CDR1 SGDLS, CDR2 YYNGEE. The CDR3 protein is CASSALTGIHSGYTF. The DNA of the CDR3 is TGTGCCAGCAGCGCGTTAACAGGCATCCATTCTGGCTACACCTTC.

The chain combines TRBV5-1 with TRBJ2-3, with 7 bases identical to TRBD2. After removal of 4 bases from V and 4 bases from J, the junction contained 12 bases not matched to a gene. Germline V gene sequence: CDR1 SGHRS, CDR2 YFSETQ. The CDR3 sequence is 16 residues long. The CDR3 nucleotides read TGCGCCAGCAGCAACACTCCGGGAGGCAGCGCAGATACGCAGTATTTT. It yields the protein CASSNTPGGSADTQYF.

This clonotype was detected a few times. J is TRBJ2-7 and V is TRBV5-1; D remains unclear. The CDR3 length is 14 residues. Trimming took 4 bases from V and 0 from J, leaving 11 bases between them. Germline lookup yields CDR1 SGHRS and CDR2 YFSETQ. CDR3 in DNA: TGCGCCAGCAGCGCTACGGCCTCCTCCTACGAGCAGTACTTC. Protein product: CASSATASSYEQYF.

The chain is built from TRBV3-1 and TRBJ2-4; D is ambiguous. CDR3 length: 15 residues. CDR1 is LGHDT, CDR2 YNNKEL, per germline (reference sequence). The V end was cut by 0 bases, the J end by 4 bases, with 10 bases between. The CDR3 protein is CASSQDPSPKNIQYF. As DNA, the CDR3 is TGTGCCAGCAGCCAAGATCCCAGCCCGAAAAACATTCAGTACTTC.